This T cell receptor beta chain was captured in a study of T-cell memory formation after mild COVID-19. Findings and caveats of the study: Clones contracting across day 15 to 85 had a balanced CD4/CD8 profile; later expanding clones leaned CD4+.

UMIs and sample barcodes were carried by the TCR alpha and TCR beta cDNA libraries that 5'RACE produced using constant-segment primers. TCRdb re-analysed the 5' RACE reads in MiXCR, keeping a single row per CDR3 protein. This sample yields about 360,000 distinct CDR3 sequences, of which around 14% are seen a single time; about 22% belongs to the top ten. From germline, CDR1 is GTSNPN and CDR2 SVGIG (reference sequence). Trimming at V came to 4 bases and at J to 4 bases, leaving 4 bases not matched to a gene. The CDR3 has 13 amino acids. With respect to this clonotype: The target antigen is unknown.

Sequencing was carried out using PBMCs or a T cell subset sorted from them (not recorded which). The receptor's source is a man between 18 and 35 years old who had mild COVID-19 (a few samples of this study predate the infection). Cell type and time point are not known. This rearrangement joins TRBV30 to TRBJ2-5, with 9 positions matching TRBD2. DNA for the CDR3: TGTGCCTGGACTAGCGGGGTCGGAGAGACCCAGTACTTC. It is translated as CAWTSGVGETQYF.